This T cell receptor (beta chain) stems from a study of T cell responses to AZD1222 COVID-19 vaccine. About the research overall: Pooling of second doses given at about 4 or about 12 weeks was done.

Only in-frame clones appear in the TCRdb table, and some are missing; sequencing was by immunoSEQ multiplex PCR. The table includes about 200,000 clones, about 90% detected once. This CDR3 contains 13 residues. Germline V gene data show CDR1 as GTSNPN and CDR2 as SVGIG (reference sequence). J was trimmed by 7 bases and V by 1 base; bases with no gene match: 5. The rearrangement links TRBV30 to TRBJ2-7, with 9 positions matching TRBD1. The sequence was obtained from an adult in good health. The source was peripheral blood, collected on day 0 of AZD1222 vaccination. The CDR3 nucleotides read TGTGCCTGGAGTGGGGACAGGGATCAGGAGCAGTACTTC. This gives the protein CAWSGDRDQEQYF.